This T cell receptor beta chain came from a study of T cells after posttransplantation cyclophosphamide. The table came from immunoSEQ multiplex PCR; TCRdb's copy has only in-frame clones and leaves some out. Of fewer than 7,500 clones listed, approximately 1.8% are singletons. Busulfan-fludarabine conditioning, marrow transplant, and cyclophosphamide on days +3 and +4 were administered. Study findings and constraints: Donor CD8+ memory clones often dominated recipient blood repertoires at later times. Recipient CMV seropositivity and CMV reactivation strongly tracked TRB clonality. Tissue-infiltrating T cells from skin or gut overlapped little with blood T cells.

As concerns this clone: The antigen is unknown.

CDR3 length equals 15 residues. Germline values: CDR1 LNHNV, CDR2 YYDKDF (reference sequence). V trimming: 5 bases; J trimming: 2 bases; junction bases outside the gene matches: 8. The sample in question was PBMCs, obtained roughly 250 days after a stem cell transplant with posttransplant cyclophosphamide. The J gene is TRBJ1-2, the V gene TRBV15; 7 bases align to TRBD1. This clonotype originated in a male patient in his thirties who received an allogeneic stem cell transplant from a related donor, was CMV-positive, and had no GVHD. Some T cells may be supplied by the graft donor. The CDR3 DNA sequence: TGTGCCACCAGCGGTCCAACAGGGGTAAACTATGGCTACACCTTC. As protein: CATSGPTGVNYGYTF.